This T cell receptor beta chain derives from a study of OX40 agonist ivuxolimab in advanced cancers. Study in general: Two cutaneous melanoma patients and one hepatocellular carcinoma patient, three in all, had partial responses. General study findings and limits: Expanded clones tended on average to be more numerous among CD8+ T cells than CD4+. People who partly responded at 0.1-3.0 mg/kg had some of the least clonal expansion seen.

Worth noting for this clone: Its specificity is unknown.

Method: immunoSEQ multiplex PCR; TCRdb's copy keeps in-frame clones and lacks some. The sample gives around 65,000 clones, roughly 86% of which show up once; about 5% is in the top ten. This sequence was found in an adult with an advanced solid tumor such as melanoma, head and neck, liver or kidney cancer. Sequenced here: CD4+ or CD8+ T cells sorted from blood, sampled in a trial of the OX40 agonist ivuxolimab.

The DNA for the CDR3 is TGTGCCAGCAGCCCGGGGGGCTTCTATGGCTACACCTTC. Residues: CASSPGGFYGYTF. The chain combines TRBV7-2 with TRBJ1-2; possibly TRBD1 for D (6 bases). Germline V gene lookup returns CDR1 SGHTA and CDR2 FQGNSA. The length of the CDR3 is 13 residues. V lost 5 bases and J 4 bases, leaving 11 bases between the germline ends.